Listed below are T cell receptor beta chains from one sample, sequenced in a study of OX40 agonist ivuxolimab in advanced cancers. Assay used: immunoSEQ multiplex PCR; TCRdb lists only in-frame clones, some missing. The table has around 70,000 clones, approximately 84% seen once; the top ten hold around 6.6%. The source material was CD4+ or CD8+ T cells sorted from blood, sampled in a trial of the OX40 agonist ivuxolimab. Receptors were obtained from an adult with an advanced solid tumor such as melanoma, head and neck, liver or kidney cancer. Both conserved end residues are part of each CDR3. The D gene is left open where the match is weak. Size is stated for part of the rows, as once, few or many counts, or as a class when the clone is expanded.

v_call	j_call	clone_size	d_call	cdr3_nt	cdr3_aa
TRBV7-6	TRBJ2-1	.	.	TGTGCCAGCAGCTTAGGCTCGGGGCGTCAGGGAGGCCGGGATGAGCAGTTCTTC	CASSLGSGRQGGRDEQFF
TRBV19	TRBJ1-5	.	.	TGTGCCAGTAGCTTCGCGCCTCAGCCCCAGCATTTT	CASSFAPQPQHF
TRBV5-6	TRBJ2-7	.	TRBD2	TGTGCCAGCAGCTCTTTTGCGGGGGGGCAACCGTACTTC	CASSSFAGGQPYF
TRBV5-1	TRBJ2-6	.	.	TGCGCCAGCAGCTTCCGGGACGGTGCCCCTGGGGCCAACGTCCTGACTTTC	CASSFRDGAPGANVLTF
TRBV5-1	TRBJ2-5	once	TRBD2	TGCGCCAGCAGTGAGTGGCGGGGGAGTCTCGAGACCCAGTACTTC	CASSEWRGSLETQYF
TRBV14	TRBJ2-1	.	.	TGTGCCAGCAGCCAGGCAGCTACCTACAATGAGCAGTTCTTC	CASSQAATYNEQFF
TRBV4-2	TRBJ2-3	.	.	TGTGCCAGCAGCCAAGAGGCCCGGACTGCTAGCACAGATACGCAGTATTTT	CASSQEARTASTDTQYF
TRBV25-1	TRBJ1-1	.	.	TGTGCCAGCATTCGGACGGGGAACACTGAAGCTTTCTTT	CASIRTGNTEAFF
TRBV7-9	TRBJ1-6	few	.	TGTGCCAGCAGTTTAGGACAAACTAGCTCCTATAATTCACCCCTCCACTTT	CASSLGQTSSYNSPLHF
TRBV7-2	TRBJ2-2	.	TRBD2	TGTGCCTCTAACCTGGGGGGGACGAACACCGGGGAGCTGTTTTTT	CASNLGGTNTGELFF
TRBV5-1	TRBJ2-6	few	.	TGCGCCAGCAGCTACTACAGGGATACTGGGGCCAACGTCCTGACTTTC	CASSYYRDTGANVLTF
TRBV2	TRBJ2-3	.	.	TGTGCCAGCCTTGACCGCGGGGATACGCAGTATTTT	CASLDRGDTQYF
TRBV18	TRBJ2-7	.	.	TGTGCCAGCTCACCACCGTCGCCTCTCGAGCAGTACTTC	CASSPPSPLEQYF
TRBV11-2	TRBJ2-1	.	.	TGTGCCAGCAGCGCCCGAGGGCTGTCCTCCTACAATGAGCAGTTCTTC	CASSARGLSSYNEQFF
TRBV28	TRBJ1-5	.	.	TGTGCCAGCAGTGGTAGGGTCCAGCATTTT	CASSGRVQHF
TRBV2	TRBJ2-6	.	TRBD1	TGTGCCAGCAGTTCTCAGGGGGCTGGGGCCAACGTCCTGACTTTC	CASSSQGAGANVLTF
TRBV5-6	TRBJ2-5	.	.	TGTGCCAGCAGCTTGACCCAGTTGTACCAAGAGACCCAGTACTTC	CASSLTQLYQETQYF
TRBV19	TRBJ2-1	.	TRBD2	TGTGCCAGTAGTACGGCGGGAGTTGGTAATGAGCAGTTCTTC	CASSTAGVGNEQFF
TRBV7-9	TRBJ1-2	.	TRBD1	TGTGCCAGCAGCTCAGGGACAGGGAACTATGGCTACACCTTC	CASSSGTGNYGYTF
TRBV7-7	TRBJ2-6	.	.	TGTGCCAGCAGCGCCTTCGTGCCACAAAGTCGGGCCAACGTCCTGACTTTC	CASSAFVPQSRANVLTF
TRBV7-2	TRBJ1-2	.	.	TGTGCCAGCAGCTCCTCCCCTGACAGTTATGGCTACACCTTC	CASSSSPDSYGYTF
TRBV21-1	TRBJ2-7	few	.	TGTGCCAGCAGCATTGGACTAGCGGGGGATCCCTACGAGCAGTACTTC	CASSIGLAGDPYEQYF
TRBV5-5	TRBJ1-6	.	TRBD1	TGTGCCAGCACCCCGCAGGGGGCTTTTTTCCGTTCACCCCTCCACTTT	CASTPQGAFFRSPLHF
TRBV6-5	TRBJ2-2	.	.	TGTGCCAGCAGTTCGGGACAACCGAACACCGGGGAGCTGTTTTTT	CASSSGQPNTGELFF
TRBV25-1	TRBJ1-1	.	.	TGTGCCAGCAGCGAGAGGGCGGGGCCGCCGAACACTGAAGCTTTCTTT	CASSERAGPPNTEAFF
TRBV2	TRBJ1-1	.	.	TGTGCCAGCAGTGTCTTTCCACAGGACACTGAAGCTTTCTTT	CASSVFPQDTEAFF
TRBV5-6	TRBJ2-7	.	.	TGTGCCAGCAGCTTGGTCCCGGGGTCCTACGAGCAGTACTTC	CASSLVPGSYEQYF
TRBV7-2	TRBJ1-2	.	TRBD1	TGTGCCAGCAGCTTAGCCAGGGGGCCTTATGGCTACACCTTC	CASSLARGPYGYTF
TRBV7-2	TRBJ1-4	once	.	TGTGCCAGCAGCTCAGAGGGCAGGGGTAGATCTAATGAAAAACTGTTTTTT	CASSSEGRGRSNEKLFF
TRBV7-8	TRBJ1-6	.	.	TGTGCCAGCAGCGCCTACAGGGTTCGGCCCTATAATTCACCCCTCCACTTT	CASSAYRVRPYNSPLHF
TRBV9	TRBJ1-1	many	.	TGTGCCAGCAGCTCAGGATTGAACACTGAAGCTTTCTTT	CASSSGLNTEAFF
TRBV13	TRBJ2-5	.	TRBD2	TGTGCCAGCAGCTACGGTTTAGCGGGAACGACTCGGGAGACCCAGTACTTC	CASSYGLAGTTRETQYF
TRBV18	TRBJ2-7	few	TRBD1	TGTGCCAGCTCACTGTCGGGGCAGGGGGACGAGCAGTACTTC	CASSLSGQGDEQYF
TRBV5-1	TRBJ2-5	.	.	TGCGCCAGCAGCCAACTCACTTTACAAGAGACCCAGTACTTC	CASSQLTLQETQYF
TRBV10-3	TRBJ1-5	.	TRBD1	TGTGCCATCAGTTCTGGGACAGGGAAACATCAGCCCCAGCATTTT	CAISSGTGKHQPQHF
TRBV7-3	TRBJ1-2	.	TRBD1	TGTGCCAGCAGCTTTACCGGGACAGGGGGCGAAGGCTACACCTTC	CASSFTGTGGEGYTF
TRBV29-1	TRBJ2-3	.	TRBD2	TGCAGCGTGCCAGCGGGGGGCGGCGATACGCAGTATTTT	CSVPAGGGDTQYF
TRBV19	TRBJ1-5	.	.	TGTGCCAGTAGTATAGATGGGGTCCAGCCCCAGCATTTT	CASSIDGVQPQHF
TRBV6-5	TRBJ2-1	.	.	TGTGCCAGCAGTTACGCGGGTCTTGAGCAGTTCTTC	CASSYAGLEQFF